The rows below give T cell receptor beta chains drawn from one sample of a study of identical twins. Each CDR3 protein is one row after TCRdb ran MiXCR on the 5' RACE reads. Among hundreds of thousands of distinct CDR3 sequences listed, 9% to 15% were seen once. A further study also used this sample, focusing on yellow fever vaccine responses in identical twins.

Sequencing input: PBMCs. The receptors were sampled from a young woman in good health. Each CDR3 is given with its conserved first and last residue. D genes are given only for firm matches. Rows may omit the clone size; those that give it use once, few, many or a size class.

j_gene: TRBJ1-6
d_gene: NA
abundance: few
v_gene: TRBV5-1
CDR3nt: TGCGCCAGCAGCTTGGTTCCAGGGTCCTTTTTCCCACCCCTCCACTTT
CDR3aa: CASSLVPGSFFPPLHF

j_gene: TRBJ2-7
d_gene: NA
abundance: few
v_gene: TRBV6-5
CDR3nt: TGTGCCAACAGTTACTCTAAAGCGGACTACTCCTACGAGCAGTACTTC
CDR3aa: CANSYSKADYSYEQYF

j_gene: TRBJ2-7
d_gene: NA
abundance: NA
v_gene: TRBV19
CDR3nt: TGTGCCAGTAGTGGGGGGATCCACGAGCAGTACTTC
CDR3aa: CASSGGIHEQYF

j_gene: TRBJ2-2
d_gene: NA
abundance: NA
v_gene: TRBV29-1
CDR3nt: TGCAGCGTTGAAGATCGCAGTCAGAACACCGGGGAGCTGTTTTTT
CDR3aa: CSVEDRSQNTGELFF

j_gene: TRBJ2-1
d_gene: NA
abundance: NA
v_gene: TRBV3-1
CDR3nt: TGTGCCAGCAGACTTAGCGGTAACAATGAGCAGTTCTTC
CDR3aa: CASRLSGNNEQFF

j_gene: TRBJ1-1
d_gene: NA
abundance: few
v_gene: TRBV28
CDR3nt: TGTGCCAGCAGTTTCAGGGCCGCGAACCCGAACACTGAAGCTTTCTTT
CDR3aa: CASSFRAANPNTEAFF

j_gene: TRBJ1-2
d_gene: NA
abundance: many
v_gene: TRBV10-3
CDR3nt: TGTGCCATCAGTGAAGAGACGACTGGCTACACCTTC
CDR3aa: CAISEETTGYTF

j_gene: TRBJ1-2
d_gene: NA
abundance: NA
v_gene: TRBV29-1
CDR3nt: TGCAGCGTTAAGGGGACGGCGGATGGCTACACCTTC
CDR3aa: CSVKGTADGYTF

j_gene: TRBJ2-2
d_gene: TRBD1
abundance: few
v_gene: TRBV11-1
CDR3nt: TGTGCCAGCAGCCCCCCCGGACAGGGGGAGGGGTTGGAATTGAACACCGGGGAGCTGTTTTTT
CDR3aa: CASSPPGQGEGLELNTGELFF

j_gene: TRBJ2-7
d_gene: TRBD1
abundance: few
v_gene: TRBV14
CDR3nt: TGTGCCAGCACCATTAGACGGGACAGAGAGTACGAGCAGTACTTC
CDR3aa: CASTIRRDREYEQYF

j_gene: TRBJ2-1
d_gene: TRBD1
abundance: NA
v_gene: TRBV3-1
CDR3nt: TGTGCCAGCAGCGACACGACAGGGTGGAATGAGCAGTTCTTC
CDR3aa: CASSDTTGWNEQFF

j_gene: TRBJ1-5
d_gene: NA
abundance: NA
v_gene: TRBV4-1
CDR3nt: TGCGCCAGCAGCCAAGATCCCAGGGGTGGCAATCAGCCCCAGCATTTT
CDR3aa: CASSQDPRGGNQPQHF

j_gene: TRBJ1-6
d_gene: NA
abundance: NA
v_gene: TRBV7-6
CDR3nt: TGTGCCAGCAGCATTGACAGTTATTCACCCCTCCACTTT
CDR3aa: CASSIDSYSPLHF

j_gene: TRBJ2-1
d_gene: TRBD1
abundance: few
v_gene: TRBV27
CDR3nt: TGTGCCAGCAGACGCGGGACAGGCTCCTACAATGAGCAGTTCTTC
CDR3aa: CASRRGTGSYNEQFF

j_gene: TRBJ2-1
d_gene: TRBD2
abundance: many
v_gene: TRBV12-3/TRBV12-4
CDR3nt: TGTGCCAGCAACCCAGGGCTAGCGGGAGGGCACAATGAGCAGTTCTTC
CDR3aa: CASNPGLAGGHNEQFF

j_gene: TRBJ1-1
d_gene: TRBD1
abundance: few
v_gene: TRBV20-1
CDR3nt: TGCAGTGCTAAACCTGTGACAGGGGCGAGGACTGAAGCTTTCTTT
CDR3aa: CSAKPVTGARTEAFF

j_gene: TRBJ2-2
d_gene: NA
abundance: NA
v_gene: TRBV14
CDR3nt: TGTGCCAGCGCTTTGTGGGAAACCGGGGAGCTGTTTTTT
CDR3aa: CASALWETGELFF

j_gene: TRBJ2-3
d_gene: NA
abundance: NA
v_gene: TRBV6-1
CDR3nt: TGTGCCAGCAGTAGACTACAGAGCACAGATACGCAGTATTTT
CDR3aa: CASSRLQSTDTQYF

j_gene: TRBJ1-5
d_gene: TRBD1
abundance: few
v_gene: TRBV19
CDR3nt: TGTGCCAGTAGGAGGGGGACAGGTGATCAGCCCCAGCATTTT
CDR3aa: CASRRGTGDQPQHF

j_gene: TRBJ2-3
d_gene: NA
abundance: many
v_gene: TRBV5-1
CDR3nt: TGCGCCAGCAGCGCCGCTGGAGGGCCTCGCCATACGCAGTATTTT
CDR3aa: CASSAAGGPRHTQYF

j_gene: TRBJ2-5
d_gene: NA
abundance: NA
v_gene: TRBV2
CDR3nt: TGTGCCAGCAGTGACGCGAGGACGGCAGAGACCCAGTACTTC
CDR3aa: CASSDARTAETQYF

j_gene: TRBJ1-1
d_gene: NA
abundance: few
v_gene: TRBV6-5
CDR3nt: TGTGCCAGCAGTTGGGACGGGAGGAACACTGAAGCTTTCTTT
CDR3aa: CASSWDGRNTEAFF

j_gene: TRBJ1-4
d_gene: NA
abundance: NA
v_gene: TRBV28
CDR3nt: TGTGCCAGCAGTTCAATGTCTGATAGGCTGTTTTTT
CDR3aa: CASSSMSDRLFF

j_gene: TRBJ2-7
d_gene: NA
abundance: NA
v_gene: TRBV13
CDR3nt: TGTGCCAGCAGCTTAACTAGCAGTACCTACGAGCAGTACTTC
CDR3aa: CASSLTSSTYEQYF

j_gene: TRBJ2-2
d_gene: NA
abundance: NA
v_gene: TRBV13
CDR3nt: TGTGCCAGCGACGCCAGTTGGCGGGATGGTAACACCGGGGGGCTGTTTTTT
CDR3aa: CASDASWRDGNTGGLFF

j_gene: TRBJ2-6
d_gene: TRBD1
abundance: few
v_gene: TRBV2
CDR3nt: TGTGCCAGCAGGACCGACAGGGTAACAGTCCTGACTTTC
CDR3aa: CASRTDRVTVLTF

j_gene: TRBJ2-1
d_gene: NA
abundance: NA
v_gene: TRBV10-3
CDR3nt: TGTGCCATCACCCCGACCGAAGTCTCCTACAATGAGCAGTTCTTC
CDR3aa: CAITPTEVSYNEQFF

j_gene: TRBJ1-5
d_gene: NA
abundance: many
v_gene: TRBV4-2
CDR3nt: TGTGCCAGCAGCCAAGCACCAGGGGTTGGTCAGCCCCAGCATTTT
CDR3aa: CASSQAPGVGQPQHF

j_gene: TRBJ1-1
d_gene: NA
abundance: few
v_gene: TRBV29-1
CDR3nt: TGCAGCGTTGAAGACGCCAGGCACACTGAAGCTTTCTTT
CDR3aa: CSVEDARHTEAFF

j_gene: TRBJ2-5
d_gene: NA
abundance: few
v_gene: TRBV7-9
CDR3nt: TGTGCCAGCAGGCCCCCCCCGGGACCGTCATTAAAGACCCAGTACTTC
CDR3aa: CASRPPPGPSLKTQYF

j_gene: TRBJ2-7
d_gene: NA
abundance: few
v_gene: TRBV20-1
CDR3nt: TGCAGTGCTAGAGATTTTTCAGGAACCGAGCAGTACTTC
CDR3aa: CSARDFSGTEQYF

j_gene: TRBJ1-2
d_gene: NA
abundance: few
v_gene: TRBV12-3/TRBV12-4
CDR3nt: TGTGCCAGCAGCCCACAGGGATACTATGGCTACACCTTC
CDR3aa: CASSPQGYYGYTF

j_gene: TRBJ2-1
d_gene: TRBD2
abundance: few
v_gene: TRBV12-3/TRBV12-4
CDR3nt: TGTGCCAGCAGTTTCTGGCTGGTGGCTAGCGGGAGTGGTGAGCAGTTCTTC
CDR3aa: CASSFWLVASGSGEQFF

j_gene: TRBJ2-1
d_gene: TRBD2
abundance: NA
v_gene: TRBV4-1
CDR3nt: TGCGCCAGCAGCCAAGATGTGCGGGGGGGCCTCTACAATGAGCAGTTCTTC
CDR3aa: CASSQDVRGGLYNEQFF

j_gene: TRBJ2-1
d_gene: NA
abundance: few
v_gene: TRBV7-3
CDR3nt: TGTGCCAGCAGTCCCACTGCGGGCAGCAATGAGCAGTTCTTC
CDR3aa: CASSPTAGSNEQFF

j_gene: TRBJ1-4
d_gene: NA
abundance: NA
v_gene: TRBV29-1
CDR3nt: TGCAGCGTTGAGGGGACAACTAATGAAAAACTGTTTTTT
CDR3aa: CSVEGTTNEKLFF

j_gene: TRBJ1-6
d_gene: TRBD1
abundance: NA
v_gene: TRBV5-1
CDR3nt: TGCGCCAGCAGCGCCGACAGGGGTCTGTTGTCACCCCTCCACTTT
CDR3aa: CASSADRGLLSPLHF

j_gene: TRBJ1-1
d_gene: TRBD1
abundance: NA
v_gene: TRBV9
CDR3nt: TGTGCCAGCAGCGTTGTACAGGGGTATCAGGACACTGAAGCTTTCTTT
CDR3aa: CASSVVQGYQDTEAFF

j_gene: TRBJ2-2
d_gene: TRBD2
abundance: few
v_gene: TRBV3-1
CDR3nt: TGTGCCAGCAGCCCCTGGACTAGCGGGGGCTTTTGGGCGAACACCGGGGAGCTGTTTTTT
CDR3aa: CASSPWTSGGFWANTGELFF

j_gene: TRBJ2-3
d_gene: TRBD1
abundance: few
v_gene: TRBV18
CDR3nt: TGTGCCAGCTCACCCGGACAGGGAGGTTCAGATACGCAGTATTTT
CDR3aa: CASSPGQGGSDTQYF

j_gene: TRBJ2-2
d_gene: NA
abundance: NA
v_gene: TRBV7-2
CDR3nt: TGTGCCAGCAGCTTCAACGCGAACACCGGGGAGCTGTTTTTT
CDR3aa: CASSFNANTGELFF

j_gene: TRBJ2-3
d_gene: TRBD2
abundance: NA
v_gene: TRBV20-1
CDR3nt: TGCAGTGCTACGGCAACGACTAGCGGGGGATTAGATACGCAGTATTTT
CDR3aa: CSATATTSGGLDTQYF